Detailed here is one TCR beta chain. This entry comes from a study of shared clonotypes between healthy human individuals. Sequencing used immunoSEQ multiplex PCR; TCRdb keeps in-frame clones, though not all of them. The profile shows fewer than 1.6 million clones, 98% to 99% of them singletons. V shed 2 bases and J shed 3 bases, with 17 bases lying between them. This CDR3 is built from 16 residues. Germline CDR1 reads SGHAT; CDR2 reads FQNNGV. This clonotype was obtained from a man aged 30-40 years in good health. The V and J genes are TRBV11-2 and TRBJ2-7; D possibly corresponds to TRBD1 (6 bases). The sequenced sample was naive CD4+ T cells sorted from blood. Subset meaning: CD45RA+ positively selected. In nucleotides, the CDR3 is TGTGCCAGCAGCTTACCTTACAGGGAAAGGGACTACGAGCAGTACTTC. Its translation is CASSLPYRERDYEQYF.